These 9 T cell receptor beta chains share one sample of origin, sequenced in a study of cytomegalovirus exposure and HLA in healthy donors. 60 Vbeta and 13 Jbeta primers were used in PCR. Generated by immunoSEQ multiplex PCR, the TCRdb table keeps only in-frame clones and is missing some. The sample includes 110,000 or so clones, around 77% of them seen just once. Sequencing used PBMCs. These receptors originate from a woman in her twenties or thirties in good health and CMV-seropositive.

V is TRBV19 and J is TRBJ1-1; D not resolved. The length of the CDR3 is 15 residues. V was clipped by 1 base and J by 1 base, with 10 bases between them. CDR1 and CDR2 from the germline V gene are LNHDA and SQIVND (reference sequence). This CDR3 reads CASSIGSDWNTEAFF. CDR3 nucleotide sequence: TGTGCCAGTAGTATAGGGTCAGACTGGAACACTGAAGCTTTCTTT.

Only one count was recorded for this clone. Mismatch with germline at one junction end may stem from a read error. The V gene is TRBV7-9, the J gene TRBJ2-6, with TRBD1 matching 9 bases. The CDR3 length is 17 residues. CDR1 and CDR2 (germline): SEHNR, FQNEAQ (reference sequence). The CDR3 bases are TGTTCCAGCAGCCACGGGACAGGGTTAGCTGGGGCCAACGTCCTGACTTTC. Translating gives CSSSHGTGLAGANVLTF.

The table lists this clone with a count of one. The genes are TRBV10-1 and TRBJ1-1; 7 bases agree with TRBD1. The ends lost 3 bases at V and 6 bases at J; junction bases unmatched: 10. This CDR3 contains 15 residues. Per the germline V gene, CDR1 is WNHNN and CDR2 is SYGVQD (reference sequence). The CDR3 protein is CASSEYSGTASEAFF. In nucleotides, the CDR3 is TGCGCCAGCAGTGAATATAGTGGGACAGCCTCTGAAGCTTTCTTT.

CDR3: CASNLGAFF. The CDR3 nucleotides are TGTGCCAGCAATCTAGGAGCTTTCTTT. The chain is built from TRBV6-1 and TRBJ1-1; D remains ambiguous. The V gene's germline CDR1 is MNHNS and CDR2 SASEGT. Trimming stripped 7 bases from V and 10 bases from J, with 7 bases between. The CDR3 has 9 amino acids.

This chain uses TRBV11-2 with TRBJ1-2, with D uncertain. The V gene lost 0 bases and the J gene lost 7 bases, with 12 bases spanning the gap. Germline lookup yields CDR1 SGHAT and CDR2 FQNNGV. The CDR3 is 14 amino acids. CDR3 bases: TGTGCCAGCAGCTTAGATCGGGGTGATGGTGGCTACACCTTC. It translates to CASSLDRGDGGYTF.

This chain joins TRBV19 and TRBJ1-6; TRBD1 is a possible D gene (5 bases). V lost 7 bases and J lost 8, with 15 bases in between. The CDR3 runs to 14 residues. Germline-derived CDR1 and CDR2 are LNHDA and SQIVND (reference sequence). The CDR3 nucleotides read TGTGCCAGTAATTTTGGGGCAGGGTATTCACCCCTCCACTTT. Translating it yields CASNFGAGYSPLHF.

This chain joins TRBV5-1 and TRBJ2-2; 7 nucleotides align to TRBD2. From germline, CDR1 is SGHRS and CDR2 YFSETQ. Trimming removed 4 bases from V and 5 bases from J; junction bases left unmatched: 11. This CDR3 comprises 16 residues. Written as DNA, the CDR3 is TGCGCCAGCAGCCCCGGGTTAGCGGGCATAACCGGGGAGCTGTTTTTT. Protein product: CASSPGLAGITGELFF.

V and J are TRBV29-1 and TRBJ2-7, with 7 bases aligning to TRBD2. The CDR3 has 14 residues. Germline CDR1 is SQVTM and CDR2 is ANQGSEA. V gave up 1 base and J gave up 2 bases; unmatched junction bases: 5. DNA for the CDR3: TGCAGCGTTGAAGGCTTGGCGGGGGCCTACGAGCAGTACTTC. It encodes CSVEGLAGAYEQYF.

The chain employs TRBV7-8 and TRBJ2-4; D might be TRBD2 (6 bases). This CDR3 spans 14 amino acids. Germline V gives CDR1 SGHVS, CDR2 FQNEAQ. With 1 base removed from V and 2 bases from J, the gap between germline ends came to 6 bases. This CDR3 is CASSLGDSKNIQYF. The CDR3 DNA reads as TGTGCCAGCAGCTTAGGGGACTCCAAAAACATTCAGTACTTC. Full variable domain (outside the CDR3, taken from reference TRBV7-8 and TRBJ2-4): GAGVSQSPRYKVAKRGQDVALRCDPISGHVSLFWYQQALGQGPEFLTYFQNEAQLDKSGLPSDRFFAERPEGSVSTLKIQRTQQEDSAVYLCASSLGDSKNIQYFGAGTRLSVL.